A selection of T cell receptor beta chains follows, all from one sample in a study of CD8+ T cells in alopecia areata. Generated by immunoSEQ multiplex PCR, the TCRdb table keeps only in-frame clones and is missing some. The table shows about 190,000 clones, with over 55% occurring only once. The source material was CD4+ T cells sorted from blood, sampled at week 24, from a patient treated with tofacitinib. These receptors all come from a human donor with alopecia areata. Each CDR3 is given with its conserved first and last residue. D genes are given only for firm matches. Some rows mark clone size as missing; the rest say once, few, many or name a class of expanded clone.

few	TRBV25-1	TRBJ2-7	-	CASSAPGSYEQYF	TGTGCCAGCAGCGCCCCGGGGTCCTACGAGCAGTACTTC
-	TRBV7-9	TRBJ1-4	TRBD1	CASSLTGTNEKLFF	TGTGCCAGCAGCTTGACAGGGACTAATGAAAAACTGTTTTTT
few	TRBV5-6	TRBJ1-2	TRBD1	CASSYQGQVDYGYTF	TGTGCCAGCAGCTACCAAGGACAGGTGGACTATGGCTACACCTTC
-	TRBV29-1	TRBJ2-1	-	CSAGTTGLGRSSRTYEQFF	TGCAGCGCAGGAACAACGGGACTGGGAAGATCCAGCCGTACGTATGAGCAGTTCTTC
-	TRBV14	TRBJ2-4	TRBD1	CASSQDNRGIENIQYF	TGTGCCAGCAGCCAAGATAACAGGGGTATTGAAAACATTCAGTACTTC
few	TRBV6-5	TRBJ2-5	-	CASSIMVGDGETQYF	TGTGCCAGCAGCATAATGGTGGGGGACGGTGAGACCCAGTACTTC
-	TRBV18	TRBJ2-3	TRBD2	CASSPGAGGSDTQYF	TGTGCCAGCTCACCAGGAGCGGGGGGGAGTGATACGCAGTATTTT
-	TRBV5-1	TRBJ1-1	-	CASSLALDTEAFF	TGCGCCAGCAGCTTGGCCCTGGACACTGAAGCTTTCTTT
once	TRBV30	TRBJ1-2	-	CAGGTSHGYTF	TGTGCCGGGGGGACATCCCATGGCTACACCTTC
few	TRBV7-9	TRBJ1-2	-	CASTQEAAPIYGYTF	TGTGCCAGCACCCAAGAGGCGGCCCCTATCTATGGCTACACCTTC
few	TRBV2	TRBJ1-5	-	CASRLRTGERQPQHF	TGTGCCAGCAGACTTCGAACGGGGGAGAGACAGCCCCAGCATTTT
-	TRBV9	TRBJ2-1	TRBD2	CASTKGTSGYNEQFF	TGTGCCAGCACCAAAGGAACTAGCGGGTACAATGAGCAGTTCTTC
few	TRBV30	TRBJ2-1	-	CAWNPSPAFREQFF	TGTGCCTGGAACCCCTCGCCGGCGTTTAGGGAGCAGTTCTTC
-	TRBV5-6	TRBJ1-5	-	CASSPAGGSNQPQHF	TGTGCCAGCAGCCCGGCGGGGGGAAGCAATCAGCCCCAGCATTTT
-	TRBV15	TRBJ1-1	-	CATSRGLVNTEAFF	TGTGCCACCAGCAGAGGATTAGTCAACACTGAAGCTTTCTTT
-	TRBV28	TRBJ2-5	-	CASLGKRYQETQYF	TGTGCCAGCTTGGGCAAACGGTACCAAGAGACCCAGTACTTC
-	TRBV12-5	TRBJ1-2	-	CASGYDRANYGYTF	TGTGCTAGTGGCTACGACAGAGCCAACTATGGCTACACCTTC
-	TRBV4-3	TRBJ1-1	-	CASSQDREAFF	TGCGCCAGCAGCCAAGACCGTGAGGCTTTCTTT
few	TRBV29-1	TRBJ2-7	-	CSVALGHSSYEQYF	TGCAGCGTTGCATTGGGTCACAGCTCCTACGAGCAGTACTTC
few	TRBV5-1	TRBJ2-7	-	CASSHGKLYEQYF	TGCGCCAGCAGCCATGGAAAGCTCTACGAGCAGTACTTC
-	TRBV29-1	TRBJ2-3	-	CSGISRIGEPDTQYF	TGCAGCGGGATATCTAGGATCGGTGAGCCAGATACGCAGTATTTT
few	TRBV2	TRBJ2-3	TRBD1	CASSGGQYTDTQYF	TGTGCCAGCAGTGGGGGACAGTACACAGATACGCAGTATTTT